In this sample, the clone carrying this T cell receptor beta chain turned up many times. Its antigen is unidentified. This specimen comes from a study of identical twins. Study observations and caveats: Cross-sectional statistical analysis, not tracking of the same donors, underpinned the conclusions. Cord blood's abundant beta clonotypes had fewer insertions, unlike memory repertoires.

A universal primer site came from template switching; cDNA carried unique molecular identifiers. TCRdb recomputed calls from the 5' RACE reads with MiXCR, one row per CDR3 protein. This table holds some 460,000 distinct CDR3 sequences, 12% to 15% found once. CDR3 length equals 15 residues. Trimming removed 1 base from V and 3 bases from J, with 12 bases in between. From germline, CDR1 is LGHDT and CDR2 YNNKEL (reference sequence). Healthy Caucasians made up all donors. The same specimen was also included in a second study, on yellow fever vaccine responses in identical twins.

The clonotype was recovered from a young woman in good health. The sample taken for sequencing was CD4+ T cells sorted from blood. The V gene is TRBV3-1, the J gene TRBJ1-1, with a tentative D call TRBD1 (6 bases). DNA of the CDR3: TGTGCCAGCAGCCAAGGCTACAGGGAATACACTGAAGCTTTCTTT. It translates to CASSQGYREYTEAFF. The variable domain in full, completed from reference TRBV3-1 and TRBJ1-1, reads DTAVSQTPKYLVTQMGNDKSIKCEQNLGHDTMYWYKQDSKKFLKIMFSYNNKELIINETVPNRFSPKSPDKAHLNLHINSLELGDSAVYFCASSQGYREYTEAFFGQGTRLTVV.